One sample yielded the 19 T cell receptor beta chains listed below, sequenced in a study of cytomegalovirus exposure and HLA in healthy donors. Vbeta (60) and Jbeta (13) primers were used in the PCR. Assay: immunoSEQ multiplex PCR; the TCRdb copy retains only in-frame clones and omits some. The sample carries some 120,000 clones, about 80% recorded once. The sample comprised PBMCs. These receptors were obtained from a man younger than 45 in good health and CMV-seronegative.

The J gene is TRBJ2-5, the V gene TRBV7-8; D not resolved. Germline-derived CDR1 and CDR2 are SGHVS and FQNEAQ. This CDR3 region has 13 residues. V lost 5 bases to trimming and J lost 9 bases, with 16 bases between them. The CDR3 loop reads CASSLTPPVAQYF. The CDR3 region has the DNA TGTGCCAGCAGCCTGACACCACCAGTGGCCCAGTACTTC.

V usage is TRBV28 and J usage is TRBJ1-2, with a weak D call TRBD1 (5 bases). Germline CDR1 is MDHEN and CDR2 is SYDVKM. Trimming removed 7 bases from V and 8 bases from J, with 17 bases in between. The length of the CDR3 is 13 residues. CDR3: CASISYRLKGYTF. The CDR3 nucleotides are TGTGCCAGCATAAGTTACAGGTTGAAAGGCTACACCTTC.

A single count supports this clone. V is TRBV7-3 and J is TRBJ1-3; D possibly corresponds to TRBD1 (5 bases). CDR3 length: 15 amino acids. In germline, CDR1 is SGHTA, CDR2 FQGTGA. The V end lost 4 bases, the J end lost 4 bases, and 14 bases lay between the germline ends. CDR3 nucleotides: TGTGCCAGCAGCTCTCAGGGTCTGTCAGGAAACACCATATATTTT. As protein: CASSSQGLSGNTIYF.

V and J are TRBV11-2 and TRBJ1-2, with D unresolved. The CDR3 contains 13 residues. V was cut by 6 bases and J by 6 bases, with 14 bases left in between. Germline V CDR1 and CDR2: SGHAT, FQNNGV. CDR3 coding DNA: TGTGCCAGCAGTTATCAGCGGGCTAATGGCTACACCTTC. The encoded protein is CASSYQRANGYTF.

This clone occurred once. The chain combines TRBV28 with TRBJ1-2, with 8 nucleotides matching TRBD1. The CDR3 totals 12 residues. J lost 5 bases, V lost 6 bases, and 2 bases had no gene match. CDR1 and CDR2 (germline): MDHEN, SYDVKM. Written as DNA, the CDR3 is TGTGCCAGCAGCCGACAGGGGTATGGCTACACCTTC. Protein: CASSRQGYGYTF.

The rearrangement links TRBV5-4 to TRBJ2-5; 13 nucleotides align to TRBD2. This CDR3 spans 17 amino acids. Germline trimming cut 4 bases from V and 5 bases from J; bases unmatched to any gene: 11. CDR1 SGHNT and CDR2 YYREEE come from the germline V gene (reference sequence). The CDR3 loop is CASSQPQGLAGQETQYF. CDR3 sequence (DNA): TGTGCCAGCAGCCAGCCTCAGGGACTAGCGGGGCAGGAGACCCAGTACTTC.

This chain links TRBV25-1 with TRBJ1-6, with D maybe TRBD1 (6 bases). From germline, CDR1 is MGHDK and CDR2 SYGVNS. Trimming left V 5 bases short and J 13 bases short, with 21 bases between. The CDR3 spans 15 residues. In nucleotides, the CDR3 is TGTGCCAGCAGTCAGTTTGGGCAGGGGATTTCCCCCCTCCACTTT. Its translation: CASSQFGQGISPLHF.

The rearrangement links TRBV11-2 to TRBJ2-1, with D unresolved. The V gene lost 1 base and the J gene lost 8 bases, with 12 bases spanning the gap. CDR1 and CDR2 (germline): SGHAT, FQNNGV. The CDR3 consists of 14 residues. The CDR3 is CASSLAGRTHEQFF. The CDR3 DNA follows: TGTGCCAGCAGCTTAGCGGGTCGAACGCATGAGCAGTTCTTC.

This clone was seen more than once but under ten times. The chain joins TRBV6-1 to TRBJ1-1, with TRBD1 as a possible D gene (5 bases). V was trimmed by 7 bases and J by 6 bases, leaving 9 bases between them. This CDR3 is 11 amino acids long. The V gene's germline CDR1 is MNHNS and CDR2 SASEGT. The CDR3 DNA is TGTGCCAGCATGGTGGGGCCTGAAGCTTTCTTT. This encodes CASMVGPEAFF.

The chain is built from TRBV12-2 and TRBJ1-5; the table's TRBD1 call for D was not verified on the DNA. TRBV12-2 is classified as a pseudogene. The CDR3 consists of 22 residues. The CDR3 loop is CASRPTYSPPPSTDRFNQPQHF. The CDR3, as DNA: TGTGCAAGTCGCCCAACCTACAGCCCCCCCCCATCCACGGACAGATTCAATCAGCCCCAGCATTTT.

The V and J genes are TRBV6-1 and TRBJ1-5; TRBD1 aligns across 7 bases. CDR3 length equals 15 residues. Germline V gives CDR1 MNHNS, CDR2 SASEGT. The V gene end was trimmed by 7 bases and the J gene end by 0 bases; junction bases not matched to a gene: 6. The CDR3 bases are TGTGCCAGCACCGGGACAGCTAATAGCAATCAGCCCCAGCATTTT. It specifies CASTGTANSNQPQHF.

The rearrangement joins TRBV27 to TRBJ2-6, with D possibly being TRBD2 (5 bases). The germline CDR1 and CDR2 sequences are MNHEY and SMNVEV (reference sequence). V was pared by 6 bases and J by 0 bases, with 15 bases between. This CDR3 spans 17 amino acids. CDR3: CASRSGVTVSGANVLTF. The CDR3 nucleotides are TGTGCCAGCAGGTCCGGGGTTACGGTCTCTGGGGCCAACGTCCTGACTTTC.

This sequence joins TRBV6-4 and TRBJ2-2; D perhaps matches TRBD1 (6 bases). This CDR3 spans 14 amino acids. From germline, CDR1 is MRHNA and CDR2 SNTAGT. Trimming stripped 6 bases from V and 1 base from J, with 9 bases between. The CDR3 loop is CASRQGQNTGELFF. The CDR3 bases are TGTGCCAGCAGACAGGGACAGAACACCGGGGAGCTGTTTTTT.

The CDR3 nucleotides read TGTGCCAGCAGCCAGGTAAATAGCAATCAGCCCCAGCATTTT. As protein: CASSQVNSNQPQHF. The chain links TRBV6-5 to TRBJ1-5; D uncertain. Between the trimmed V and J ends, which lost 6 bases and 0 bases, there was a span of 9 bases. The germline V gene encodes CDR1 MNHEY and CDR2 SVGAGI. The CDR3 contains 14 residues.

This sequence joins TRBV10-3 and TRBJ1-5; TRBD1 might be the D (6 bases). V was trimmed by 6 bases and J by 4 bases, leaving 13 bases between them. Germline V gene data show CDR1 as ENHRY and CDR2 as SYGVKD. CDR3 length equals 14 residues. This CDR3 is CAIRTDQGNQPQHF. The CDR3 region has the DNA TGTGCCATCAGGACAGACCAGGGGAATCAGCCCCAGCATTTT.

The chain recombines TRBV9 with TRBJ2-7; no clear D gene. The V end was cut by 3 bases, the J end by 0 bases, with 7 bases between. The CDR3 sequence is 13 residues long. The germline gives CDR1 SGDLS, CDR2 YYNGEE. CDR3 residues: CASSDDTSYEQYF. CDR3 DNA: TGTGCCAGCAGCGATGACACCTCCTACGAGCAGTACTTC.

The gene calls are TRBV5-1 and TRBJ1-2, with D maybe TRBD1 (5 bases). V was pared by 0 bases and J by 3 bases, with 6 bases between. Germline V gene sequence: CDR1 SGHRS, CDR2 YFSETQ. This CDR3 has 13 amino acids. CDR3 amino acids: CASSLVQDYGYTF. In nucleotides, the CDR3 is TGCGCCAGCAGCTTGGTACAGGACTATGGCTACACCTTC.

The chain couples TRBV4-1 to TRBJ1-2; no firm D call. The germline gives CDR1 MGHRA, CDR2 YSYEKL. The CDR3 runs 15 residues. The V and J ends lost 0 bases and 3 bases respectively, with 11 bases between them. CDR3 residues: CASSQEGGFDYGYTF. The DNA of the CDR3 is TGCGCCAGCAGCCAAGAAGGAGGATTTGACTATGGCTACACCTTC.

The CDR3 DNA is TGTGCCAGCAGCCAAGTTTCCTTAGGGGCCTACGAGCAGTACTTC. Its translation: CASSQVSLGAYEQYF. The chain couples TRBV14 to TRBJ2-7, with a tentative D call TRBD1 (5 bases). The germline V gene has CDR1 SGHDN and CDR2 FVKESK. V gave up 1 base and J gave up 2 bases, with 12 bases separating them. CDR3 size: 15 residues.